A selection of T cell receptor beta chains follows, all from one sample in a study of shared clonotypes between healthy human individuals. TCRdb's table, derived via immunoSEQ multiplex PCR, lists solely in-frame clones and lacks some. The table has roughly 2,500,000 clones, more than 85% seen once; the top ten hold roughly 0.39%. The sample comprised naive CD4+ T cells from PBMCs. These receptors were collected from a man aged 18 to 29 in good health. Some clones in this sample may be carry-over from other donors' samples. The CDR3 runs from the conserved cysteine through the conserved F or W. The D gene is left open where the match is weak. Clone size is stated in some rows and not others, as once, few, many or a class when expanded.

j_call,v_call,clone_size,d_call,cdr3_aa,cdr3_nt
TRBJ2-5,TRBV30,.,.,CAWSVPPLGTQYF,TGTGCCTGGAGTGTCCCCCCCCTCGGGACCCAGTACTTC
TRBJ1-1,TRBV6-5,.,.,CASSTLARVEAFF,TGTGCCAGCAGCACCCTCGCCAGGGTTGAAGCTTTCTTT
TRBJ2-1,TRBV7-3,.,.,CASSLRADWDEQFF,TGTGCCAGCAGCTTAAGGGCCGATTGGGATGAGCAGTTCTTC
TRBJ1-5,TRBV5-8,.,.,CASSPPTGMGNNQPQHF,TGTGCCAGCAGCCCGCCCACAGGGATGGGGAATAATCAGCCCCAGCATTTT
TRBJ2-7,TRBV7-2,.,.,CASSLLYRAYEQYF,TGTGCCAGCAGCTTACTGTACAGGGCCTACGAGCAGTACTTC
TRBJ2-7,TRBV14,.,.,CASSQDTGSSYEQYF,TGTGCCAGCAGCCAAGATACAGGAAGCTCCTACGAGCAGTACTTC
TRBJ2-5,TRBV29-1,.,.,CSVEYTETQYF,TGCAGCGTTGAATATACGGAGACCCAGTACTTC
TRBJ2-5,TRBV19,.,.,CASSMGPPLGRQETQYF,TGTGCCAGTAGTATGGGGCCCCCCTTGGGGCGTCAAGAGACCCAGTACTTC
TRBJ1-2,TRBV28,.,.,CASSLFPVGGYGYTF,TGTGCCAGCAGTTTATTCCCGGTGGGCGGCTATGGCTACACCTTC
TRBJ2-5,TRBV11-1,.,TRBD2,CASSLAWGASGNQETQYF,TGTGCCAGCAGCTTAGCTTGGGGGGCTAGCGGGAATCAAGAGACCCAGTACTTC
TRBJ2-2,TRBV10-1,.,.,CASSGGLYRTGELFF,TGCGCCAGCAGCGGGGGGCTCTATAGAACCGGGGAGCTGTTTTTT
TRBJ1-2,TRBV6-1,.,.,CASSEYRGAGYGYTF,TGTGCCAGCAGTGAATACCGGGGAGCCGGCTATGGCTACACCTTC
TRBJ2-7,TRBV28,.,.,CASSWPGSHEQYF,TGTGCCAGCAGTTGGCCAGGGAGCCACGAGCAGTACTTC
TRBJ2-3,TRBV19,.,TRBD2,CASSIWEGADTQYF,TGTGCCAGTAGTATATGGGAGGGCGCGGATACGCAGTATTTT
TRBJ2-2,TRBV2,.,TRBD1,CASRDRGPTGELFF,TGTGCCAGCAGAGACAGGGGGCCAACCGGGGAGCTGTTTTTT
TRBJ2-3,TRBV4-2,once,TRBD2,CASSPAGGADTQYF,TGTGCCAGCAGTCCAGCGGGAGGGGCAGATACGCAGTATTTT
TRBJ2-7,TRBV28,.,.,CASSPLWLQGPTYEQYF,TGTGCCAGCAGTCCGCTGTGGTTGCAGGGACCAACCTACGAGCAGTACTTC
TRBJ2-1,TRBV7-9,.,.,CASSFLQGLEQFF,TGTGCCAGCAGCTTTTTGCAGGGGCTTGAGCAGTTCTTC
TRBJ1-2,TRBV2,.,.,CAGGQLNYGYTF,TGTGCCGGAGGACAGCTGAACTATGGCTACACCTTC
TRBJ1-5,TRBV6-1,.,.,CASSERRSNQPQHF,TGTGCCAGCAGTGAAAGGAGAAGCAATCAGCCCCAGCATTTT
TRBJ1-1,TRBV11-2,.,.,CASSLGPLNTEAFF,TGTGCCAGCAGCTTAGGACCCTTGAACACTGAAGCTTTCTTT
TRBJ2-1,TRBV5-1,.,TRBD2,CASSAGGNNEQFF,TGCGCCAGCAGTGCGGGAGGGAACAATGAGCAGTTCTTC
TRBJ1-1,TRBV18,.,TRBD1,CASSRDRGHLNTEAFF,TGTGCCAGCTCGCGGGACAGGGGGCACTTGAACACTGAAGCTTTCTTT
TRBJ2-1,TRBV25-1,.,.,CASSEAAGVSSYNEQFF,TGTGCCAGCAGTGAAGCGGCAGGGGTTTCCTCCTACAATGAGCAGTTCTTC
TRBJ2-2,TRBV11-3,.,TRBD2,CASSLEKPGTSGSAGELFF,TGTGCCAGCAGCTTGGAGAAACCCGGGACTAGCGGGAGTGCCGGGGAGCTGTTTTTT
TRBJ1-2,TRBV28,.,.,CASGTPVPNYGYTF,TGTGCCAGCGGAACCCCGGTCCCTAACTATGGCTACACCTTC
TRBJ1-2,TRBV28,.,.,CASSLRDYGYTF,TGTGCCAGCAGTTTAAGAGATTATGGCTACACCTTC
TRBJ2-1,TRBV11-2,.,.,CASSLGLTAVDNEQFF,TGTGCCAGCAGCTTAGGACTGACGGCGGTCGACAATGAGCAGTTCTTC
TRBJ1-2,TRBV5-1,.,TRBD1,CASSPGQGNYGYTF,TGCGCCAGCAGCCCGGGACAGGGGAACTATGGCTACACCTTC
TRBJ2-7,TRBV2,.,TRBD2,CASSSLRTSGSGEQYF,TGTGCCAGCAGCTCTCTTCGGACTAGCGGGAGTGGGGAGCAGTACTTC
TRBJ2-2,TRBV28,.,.,CASRVGQGNTGELFF,TGTGCCAGCAGGGTCGGGCAGGGGAACACCGGGGAGCTGTTTTTT
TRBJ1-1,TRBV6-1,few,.,CASSEQGGINTEAFF,TGTGCCAGCAGTGAGCAGGGCGGGATTAACACTGAAGCTTTCTTT
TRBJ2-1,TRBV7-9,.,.,CASSLDRQFF,TGTGCCAGCAGCTTAGACCGGCAGTTCTTC
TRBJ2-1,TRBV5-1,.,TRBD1,CASSRPPGQGYDNEQFF,TGCGCCAGCAGCAGACCTCCGGGACAGGGCTACGACAATGAGCAGTTCTTC
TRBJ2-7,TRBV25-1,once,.,CASSESGGATYGKQYF,TGTGCCAGCAGTGAATCTGGGGGCGCTACTTACGGCAAGCAGTACTTC
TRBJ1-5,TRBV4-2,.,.,CASSPGGGARSNQPQHF,TGTGCCAGCAGCCCCGGAGGGGGGGCACGAAGCAATCAGCCCCAGCATTTT
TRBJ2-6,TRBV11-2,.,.,CASSPASGANVLTF,TGTGCCAGCAGCCCGGCCTCTGGGGCCAACGTCCTGACTTTC
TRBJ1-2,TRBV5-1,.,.,CASSLIDNYGYTF,TGCGCCAGCAGCTTGATAGATAACTATGGCTACACCTTC
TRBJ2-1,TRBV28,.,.,CASSSLWGRDEQFF,TGTGCCAGCAGTTCCCTTTGGGGTAGGGATGAGCAGTTCTTC
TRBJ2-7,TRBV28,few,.,CASAGLVYEQYF,TGTGCCAGCGCGGGACTCGTTTACGAGCAGTACTTC
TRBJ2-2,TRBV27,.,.,CASSLLRLGRVNTGELFF,TGTGCCAGCAGTTTATTACGTTTGGGACGGGTGAACACCGGGGAGCTGTTTTTT
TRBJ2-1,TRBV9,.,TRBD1,CASSVGGQKDNEQFF,TGTGCCAGCAGCGTAGGGGGACAGAAAGACAATGAGCAGTTCTTC
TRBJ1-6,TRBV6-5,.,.,CASSPAGVSPLHF,TGTGCCAGCAGTCCGGCAGGGGTTTCACCCCTCCACTTT
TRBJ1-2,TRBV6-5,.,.,CASSYGAVYTF,TGTGCCAGCAGTTACGGGGCGGTGTACACCTTC
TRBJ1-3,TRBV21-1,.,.,CASSKEPGIGGNTIYF,TGTGCCAGCAGCAAAGAACCGGGGATAGGCGGAAACACCATATATTTT
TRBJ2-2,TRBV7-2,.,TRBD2,CASSLLAVQGTGELFF,TGTGCCAGCAGCCTACTAGCGGTACAAGGCACCGGGGAGCTGTTTTTT
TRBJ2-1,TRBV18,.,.,CASSPLPGGGGGQFF,TGTGCCAGCTCACCGCTACCGGGCGGAGGGGGGGGGCAGTTCTTC
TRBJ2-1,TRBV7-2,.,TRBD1,CASSVTATGSYNEQFF,TGTGCCAGCAGCGTCACCGCGACAGGGTCCTACAATGAGCAGTTCTTC
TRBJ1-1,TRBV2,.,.,CASSEALLTEAFF,TGTGCCAGCAGTGAAGCGCTACTCACTGAAGCTTTCTTT
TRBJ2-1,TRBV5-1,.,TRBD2,CASSSPPGLAPNEQFF,TGCGCCAGCAGCTCTCCTCCGGGACTAGCTCCCAATGAGCAGTTCTTC